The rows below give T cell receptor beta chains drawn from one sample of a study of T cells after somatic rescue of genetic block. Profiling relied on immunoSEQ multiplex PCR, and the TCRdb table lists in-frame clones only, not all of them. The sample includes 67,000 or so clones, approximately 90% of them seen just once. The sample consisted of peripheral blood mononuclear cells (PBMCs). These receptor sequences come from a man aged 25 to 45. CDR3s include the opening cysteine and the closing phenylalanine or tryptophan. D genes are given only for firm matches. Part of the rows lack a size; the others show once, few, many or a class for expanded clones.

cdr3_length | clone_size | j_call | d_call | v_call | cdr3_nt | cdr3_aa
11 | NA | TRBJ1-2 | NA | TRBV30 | TGTGCCTGGAGTGTCCAGGGTGGCTACACCTTC | CAWSVQGGYTF
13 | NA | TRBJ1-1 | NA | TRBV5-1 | TGCGCCAGCAGCTTGGGGGATGGGGCTGAAGCTTTCTTT | CASSLGDGAEAFF
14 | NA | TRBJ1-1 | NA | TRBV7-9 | TGTGCCAGCAGTCCAGGGTCGATGAACACTGAAGCTTTCTTT | CASSPGSMNTEAFF
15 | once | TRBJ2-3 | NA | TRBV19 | TGTGCCAGTAGTATCTCGCGGCAGGGGACAGATACGCAGTATTTT | CASSISRQGTDTQYF
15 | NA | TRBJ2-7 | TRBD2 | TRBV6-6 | TGTGCCAGCAGAAATGGCGCTAGCGGAGCCTACGAGCAGTACTTC | CASRNGASGAYEQYF
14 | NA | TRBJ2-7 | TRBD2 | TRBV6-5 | TGTGCCAGCAGTGGCCAGCGGGAGAAGGACGAGCAGTACTTC | CASSGQREKDEQYF
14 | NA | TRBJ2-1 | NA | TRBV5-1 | TGCGCCAGCAGCTTGGACGGCAACTACAATGAGCAGTTCTTC | CASSLDGNYNEQFF
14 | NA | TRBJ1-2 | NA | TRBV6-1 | TGTGCCAGCAGTGCCCCCGGTCGGTACTATGGCTACACCTTC | CASSAPGRYYGYTF
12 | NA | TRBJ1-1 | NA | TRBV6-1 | TGTGCCAGCAGCGAAGCGCGTCCCCATACGTGGTTT | CASSEARPHTWF
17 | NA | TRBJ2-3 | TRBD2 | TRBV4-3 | TGCGCCAGCAGCTTAGGTCAGGGAGGGTCTTACGCAGATACGCAGTATTTT | CASSLGQGGSYADTQYF
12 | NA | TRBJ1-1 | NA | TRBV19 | TGTGCCAGTAGTATCGGGTACACTGAAGCTTTCTTT | CASSIGYTEAFF
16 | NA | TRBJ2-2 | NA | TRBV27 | TGTGCCAGCAGTCAAGGGATCCAGGGGGGCACCGGGGAGCTGTTTTTT | CASSQGIQGGTGELFF
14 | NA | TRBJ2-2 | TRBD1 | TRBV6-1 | TGTGCCAGCAGGGGACAGGGGGCGACCGGGGAGCTGTTTTTT | CASRGQGATGELFF
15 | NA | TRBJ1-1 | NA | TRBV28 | TGTGCCAGTACCGGGGGGGTTGAGCGGGACACTGAAGCTTTCTTT | CASTGGVERDTEAFF
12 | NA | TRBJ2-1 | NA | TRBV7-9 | TGTGCCAGCAGCTATACAGGCTCTGAGCAGTTCTTC | CASSYTGSEQFF
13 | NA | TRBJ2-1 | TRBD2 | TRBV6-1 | TGTGCCAGCAGTCGGACTAGCGTGGATGAGCAGTTCTTC | CASSRTSVDEQFF
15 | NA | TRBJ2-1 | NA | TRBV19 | TGTGCCAGTACTCCCTTAGACGGATCTTACAATGAGCAGTTCTTC | CASTPLDGSYNEQFF
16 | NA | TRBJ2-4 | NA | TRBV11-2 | TGTGCCAGCAGCCCCCGGACAGTTTCAGCCAAAAACATTCAGTACTTC | CASSPRTVSAKNIQYF
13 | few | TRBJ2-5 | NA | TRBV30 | TGTGCCTGGAGTGGAGGGGGGCAAGAGACCCAGTACTTC | CAWSGGGQETQYF
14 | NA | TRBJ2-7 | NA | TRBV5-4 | TGTGCCAGCAGTACGGACTCGAGCTCCTACGAGCAGTACTTC | CASSTDSSSYEQYF
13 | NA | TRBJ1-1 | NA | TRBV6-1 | TGTGCCAGCAGTGTCAACGGGGGCAATGAAGCTTTCTTT | CASSVNGGNEAFF
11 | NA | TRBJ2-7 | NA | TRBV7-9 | TGTGCCAGCAGCTTCCGTGACGAGCAGTACTTC | CASSFRDEQYF
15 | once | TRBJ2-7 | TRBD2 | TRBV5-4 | TGTGCCAGCAGCTTGGTGACGGGAGGGCCTTCCGAGCAGTACTTC | CASSLVTGGPSEQYF
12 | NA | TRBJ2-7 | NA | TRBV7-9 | TGTGCCAGCAGCTTAACGGCCTACGAGCAGTACTTC | CASSLTAYEQYF
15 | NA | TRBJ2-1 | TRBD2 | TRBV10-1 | TGCGCCATCCACTTCACTAGCGGGAAAAACAATGAGCAGTTCTTC | CAIHFTSGKNNEQFF
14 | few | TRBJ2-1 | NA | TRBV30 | TGTGCCTGGAGTGTACAGGGCACCTACAATGAGCAGTTCTTC | CAWSVQGTYNEQFF
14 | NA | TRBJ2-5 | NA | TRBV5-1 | TGCGCCAGCAGCTTGGCACGGAATCAAGAGACCCAGTACTTC | CASSLARNQETQYF
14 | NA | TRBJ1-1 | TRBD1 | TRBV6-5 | TGTGCCAGCAGTTACTTATCAGGGGGCACTGAAGCTTTCTTT | CASSYLSGGTEAFF
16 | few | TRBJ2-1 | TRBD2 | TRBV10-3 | TGTGCCATCAGCGAAAGACTAGCGGGGTTTGGCAATGAGCAGTTCTTC | CAISERLAGFGNEQFF
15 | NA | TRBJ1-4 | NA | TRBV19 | TGTGCCAGTAGTCCGCGAGGTCTCGCGGGCGAAAAACTGTTTTTT | CASSPRGLAGEKLFF
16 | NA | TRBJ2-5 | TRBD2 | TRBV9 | TGTGCCAGCAGTCCTATACTAGCGGGGGGCGGGGAGACCCAGTACTTC | CASSPILAGGGETQYF
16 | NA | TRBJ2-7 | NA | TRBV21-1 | TGTGCCAGCAGCAAAGCTGCTAGCGGGAGGGCCCACGAGCAGTACTTC | CASSKAASGRAHEQYF
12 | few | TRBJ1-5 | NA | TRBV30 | TGTGCCTGGAGCCGGACTCGGGGGCCCCAGCATTTT | CAWSRTRGPQHF
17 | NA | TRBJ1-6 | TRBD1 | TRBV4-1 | TGCGCCAGCAGCCAAGAGGGTTGGCAGGGGGCCAATTCACCCCTCCACTTT | CASSQEGWQGANSPLHF
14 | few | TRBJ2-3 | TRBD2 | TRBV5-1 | TGCGCCAGCAGCTTCGCCGGGAGGGCAGATACGCAGTATTTT | CASSFAGRADTQYF
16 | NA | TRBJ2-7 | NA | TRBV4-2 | TGTGCCAGCAGCCAAGGTTCTCGGGCAGGGATACACGAGCAGTACTTC | CASSQGSRAGIHEQYF
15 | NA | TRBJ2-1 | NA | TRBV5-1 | TGCGCCAGCAGCTTGGCCCAACCCGCTAGGGATGAGCAGTTCTTC | CASSLAQPARDEQFF
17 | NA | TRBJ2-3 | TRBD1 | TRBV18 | TGTGCCAGCTCACCTACGGGACAGTCCCGAGTTGTAGATACGCAGTATTTT | CASSPTGQSRVVDTQYF
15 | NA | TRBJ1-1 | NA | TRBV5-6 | TGTGCCAGCAGCTTGGGGCAGGGATGGGGGACTGAAGCTTTCTTT | CASSLGQGWGTEAFF
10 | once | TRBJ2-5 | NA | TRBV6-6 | TGTGCCAGCAGTTCGGAGACCCAGTACTTC | CASSSETQYF
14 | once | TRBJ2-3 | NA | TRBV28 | TGTGCCAGCAGTTTACGGGTGGGCACAGATACGCAGTATTTT | CASSLRVGTDTQYF